This passage covers 18 T cell receptor beta chains from one sample sequenced in a study of T cell responses to AZD1222 COVID-19 vaccine. The table came from immunoSEQ multiplex PCR; TCRdb's copy has only in-frame clones and leaves some out. The repertoire includes about 140,000 clones, about 92% of them detected once, and around 1% sits in the top ten. The sequenced sample was peripheral blood, obtained on day 0 of MenACWY control vaccination. The receptors were sampled from an adult in good health.

The chain joins TRBV5-5 to TRBJ1-2; 8 bases map to TRBD1. Germline V gene data show CDR1 as SGHKS and CDR2 as YYEKEE (reference sequence). The ends lost 4 bases at V and 4 bases at J; junction bases unmatched: 6. CDR3 length: 14 amino acids. CDR3 bases: TGTGCCAGCAGCGTGAGTCAGGGGGCCTATGGCTACACCTTC. The encoded protein is CASSVSQGAYGYTF.

This rearrangement joins TRBV28 to TRBJ1-5; D perhaps matches TRBD1 (6 bases). In germline, CDR1 is MDHEN, CDR2 SYDVKM. The CDR3 spans 13 residues. Trimming pared 4 bases from V and 7 bases from J, leaving 11 bases between. As DNA, the CDR3 is TGTGCCAGCAGTTGGGGGGCCGGCCAGCCCCAGCATTTT. Translating it yields CASSWGAGQPQHF.

The CDR3, as DNA: TGCAGTACCGGGACCAATAATGAGCAGTTCTTC. Protein: CSTGTNNEQFF. The rearrangement links TRBV20-1 to TRBJ2-1; either TRBD1 or TRBD2 may supply D (5 bases each). CDR1 and CDR2 (germline): DFQATT, SNEGSKA (reference sequence). Trimming removed 8 bases from V and 7 bases from J, with 12 bases in between. The CDR3 has 11 residues.

CDR3 in DNA: TGTGCCTGGAGTGTACCGGGCCGCTACACCTTC. This translates into CAWSVPGRYTF. The chain uses TRBV30 and TRBJ1-2; D ambiguous. Per germline, CDR1 GTSNPN and CDR2 SVGIG (reference sequence). Trimming stripped 0 bases from V and 9 bases from J, with 8 bases between. The CDR3 has 11 residues.

The rearrangement uses TRBV28 and TRBJ2-3; the match to TRBD2 covers 11 bases. The CDR3 extends over 19 amino acids. Trimming cost V 0 bases and J 1 base; bases outside gene matches: 9. Germline CDR1 is MDHEN and CDR2 is SYDVKM. CDR3 region: CASSLWGSGRGLRTDTQYF. Written as DNA, the CDR3 is TGTGCCAGCAGTTTATGGGGTAGCGGGAGGGGCCTACGCACAGATACGCAGTATTTT. Filled out from reference TRBV28 and TRBJ2-3, the complete variable domain reads DVKVTQSSRYLVKRTGEKVFLECVQDMDHENMFWYRQDPGLGLRLIYFSYDVKMKEKGDIPEGYSVSREKKERFSLILESASTNQTSMYLCASSLWGSGRGLRTDTQYFGPGTRLTVL.

V gene TRBV4-2 combines with J gene TRBJ1-4; D gene uncertain. Trimming removed 0 bases from V and 4 bases from J, with 9 bases in between. The CDR3 runs to 15 residues. The germline V gene encodes CDR1 LGHNA and CDR2 YNFKEQ. The chain's CDR3 is CASSQDPAINEKLFF. Here the CDR3 DNA reads TGTGCCAGCAGCCAAGATCCGGCAATTAATGAAAAACTGTTTTTT.

The chain carries TRBV28 and TRBJ1-5, with D hard to call. CDR3 size: 14 residues. Trimming stripped 0 bases from V and 7 bases from J, with 10 bases between. Germline V gene lookup returns CDR1 MDHEN and CDR2 SYDVKM. This CDR3 is CASSLWKGSQPQHF. The CDR3 bases are TGTGCCAGCAGTTTATGGAAGGGTAGCCAGCCCCAGCATTTT.

The chain joins TRBV12-3 or TRBV12-4 to TRBJ2-5; the match to TRBD2 covers 7 bases. The junction had 3 bases not matched to a gene; V was cut back by 3 bases and J by 5 bases. This CDR3 contains 13 residues. In DNA form, the CDR3 reads TGTGCCAGCAGTTTGTGGGAGGGGGAGACCCAGTACTTC. Amino acid sequence: CASSLWEGETQYF.

The chain employs TRBV2 and TRBJ1-4; no firm D call. Germline V CDR1 and CDR2: SNHLY, FYNNEI. The V end was cut by 3 bases, the J end by 8 bases, with 13 bases between. This CDR3 is built from 14 residues. The CDR3 loop reads CASSDGPPREKLFF. Here the CDR3 DNA reads TGTGCCAGCAGTGACGGTCCCCCCAGGGAAAAACTGTTTTTT.

This chain joins TRBV5-1 and TRBJ2-5, with 12 bases lining up with TRBD2. Germline lookup yields CDR1 SGHRS and CDR2 YFSETQ. The junction had 5 bases not matched to a gene; V was cut back by 0 bases and J by 5 bases. The CDR3 sequence is 16 residues long. The CDR3 bases are TGCGCCAGCAGCTTGGGCCTAGCGGGAGGGTATGAGACCCAGTACTTC. Its translation is CASSLGLAGGYETQYF.

The J gene is TRBJ2-7, the V gene TRBV3-1 (or the pseudogene TRBV3-2); possibly TRBD1 for D (5 bases). From germline, CDR1 is LGHDT and CDR2 YNNKEL (reference sequence). The V end was cut by 3 bases, the J end by 3 bases, with 15 bases between. The CDR3 runs 15 residues. CDR3 DNA sequence: TGTGCCAGCAGCCATATATCTAAAGGGGACTACGAGCAGTACTTC. Residues: CASSHISKGDYEQYF.

J is TRBJ2-3 and V is TRBV7-8; 8 bases match TRBD1. This CDR3 spans 16 amino acids. The V gene's germline CDR1 is SGHVS and CDR2 FQNEAQ. V lost 5 bases, J lost 5 bases, and 12 bases stayed unmatched. The CDR3 bases are TGTGCCAGCAGCCCACAGGTCCCTACAGGGGGAGATACGCAGTATTTT. Protein product: CASSPQVPTGGDTQYF.

A few counts support this clone. The genes are TRBV7-9 and TRBJ2-3; no clear D. Trimming removed 0 bases at V and 4 bases at J, with 5 bases between. The length of the CDR3 is 13 residues. Germline V gene sequence: CDR1 SEHNR, CDR2 FQNEAQ (reference sequence). CDR3 residues: CASSLAGSDTQYF. The CDR3 DNA sequence: TGTGCCAGCAGCTTAGCCGGGTCAGATACGCAGTATTTT.

The chain combines TRBV12-3 or TRBV12-4 with TRBJ2-3; D gene unclear. V was shortened by 3 bases and J by 1 base, with 5 bases between the two germline ends. The CDR3 extends over 13 amino acids. The CDR3 DNA reads TGTGCCAGCAGTTTTGTAGGCACAGATACGCAGTATTTT. This sequence encodes CASSFVGTDTQYF.

This sequence joins TRBV9 and TRBJ2-2; D remains unclear. The ends were cut back, 3 bases at V and 4 bases at J, with 13 bases in the middle. The CDR3 length is 15 residues. CDR1 SGDLS and CDR2 YYNGEE come from the germline V gene. CDR3 coding DNA: TGTGCCAGCAGCGCCCGCAAGGCTAGCACCGGGGAGCTGTTTTTT. Translation: CASSARKASTGELFF.

This clone was observed once. This sequence joins TRBV11-2 and TRBJ1-4; 7 nucleotides agree with TRBD1. V shed 1 base and J 4 bases; nucleotides not matched to a gene: 9. The CDR3 length is 17 residues. In germline, CDR1 is SGHAT, CDR2 FQNNGV. The CDR3 loop is CASSLASKGQFNEKLFF. The CDR3 DNA is TGTGCCAGCAGCTTAGCCTCAAAGGGACAGTTTAATGAAAAACTGTTTTTT. The complete variable domain, with remaining parts taken from reference TRBV11-2 and TRBJ1-4, reads EAGVAQSPRYKIIEKRQSVAFWCNPISGHATLYWYQQILGQGPKLLIQFQNNGVVDDSQLPKDRFSAERLKGVDSTLKIQPAKLEDSAVYLCASSLASKGQFNEKLFFGSGTQLSVL.

V usage is TRBV3-1 (or the pseudogene TRBV3-2) and J usage is TRBJ2-7; TRBD1 is a possible D gene (5 bases). Germline lookup yields CDR1 LGHDT and CDR2 YNNKEL (reference sequence). V dropped 5 bases and J dropped 3 bases, with 14 bases sitting between them. This CDR3 comprises 14 residues. CDR3 sequence (DNA): TGTGCCAGCAGCGGGGCTAGTAGTATCTACGAGCAGTACTTC. Protein sequence: CASSGASSIYEQYF.

The chain uses TRBV7-2 and TRBJ1-5; 7 bases are a match to TRBD1. The V segment lost 1 base and the J segment 3 bases; nucleotides outside the gene matches: 3. The CDR3 loop spans 15 amino acids. Germline V CDR1 and CDR2: SGHTA, FQGNSA. The CDR3 DNA follows: TGTGCCAGCAGCTTAGTGAGGGGGCCCAATCAGCCCCAGCATTTT. This sequence encodes CASSLVRGPNQPQHF.